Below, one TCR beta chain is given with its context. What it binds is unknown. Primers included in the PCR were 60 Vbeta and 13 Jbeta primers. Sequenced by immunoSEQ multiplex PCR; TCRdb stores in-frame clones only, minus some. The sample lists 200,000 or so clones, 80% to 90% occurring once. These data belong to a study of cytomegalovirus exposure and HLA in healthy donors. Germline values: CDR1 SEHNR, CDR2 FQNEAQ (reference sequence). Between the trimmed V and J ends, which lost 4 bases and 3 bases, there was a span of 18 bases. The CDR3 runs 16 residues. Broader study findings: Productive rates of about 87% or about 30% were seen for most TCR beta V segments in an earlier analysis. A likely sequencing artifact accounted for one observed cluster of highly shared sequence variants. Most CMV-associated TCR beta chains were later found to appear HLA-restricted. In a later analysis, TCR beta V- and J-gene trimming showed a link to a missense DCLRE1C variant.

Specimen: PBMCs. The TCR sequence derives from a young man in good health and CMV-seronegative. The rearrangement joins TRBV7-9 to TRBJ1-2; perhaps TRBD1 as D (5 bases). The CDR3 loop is CASSSAGRGADYGYTF. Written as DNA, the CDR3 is TGTGCCAGCAGCTCGGCTGGTAGGGGCGCGGACTATGGCTACACCTTC.